Shown below are 19 T cell receptor beta chains from a single sample sequenced in a study of neoadjuvant anti-PD-1 for oral cavity cancer. Clones were read by immunoSEQ multiplex PCR, and TCRdb kept only the in-frame ones, dropping some. The table lists 30,000 to 40,000 clones, more than 75% of them singletons. The input for sequencing was PBMCs, taken before nivolumab (anti-PD-1) treatment. These receptors originate from a person between 35 and 79 years old with oral cavity squamous cell carcinoma.

This chain connects TRBV7-8 to TRBJ2-5, with D perhaps TRBD1 (5 bases). Trimming cost V 6 bases and J 2 bases, with 10 bases left between them. Germline V gene sequence: CDR1 SGHVS, CDR2 FQNEAQ. The CDR3 is 13 residues long. The CDR3 loop reads CASRAGFQETQYF. The CDR3 nucleotides read TGTGCCAGCAGGGCAGGGTTTCAAGAGACCCAGTACTTC.

The CDR3 nucleotides are TGTGCCAGCAGTCCAGGGACGGACGGAGAGACCCAGTACTTC. Encoded protein: CASSPGTDGETQYF. The rearrangement uses TRBV27 and TRBJ2-5; TRBD1 or TRBD2 may be the D gene (5 bases each). The V and J ends lost 5 bases and 4 bases respectively, with 14 bases between them. Germline V gives CDR1 MNHEY, CDR2 SMNVEV (reference sequence). The CDR3 is 14 residues long.

The genes are TRBV19 and TRBJ1-2; TRBD1 is a possible D gene (6 bases). V lost 6 bases and J lost 4, with 12 bases in between. Germline V gives CDR1 LNHDA, CDR2 SQIVND (reference sequence). CDR3 length equals 13 residues. CDR3 in DNA: TGTGCCAGTAGCAGACAGGCCGGCTATGGCTACACCTTC. This sequence encodes CASSRQAGYGYTF.

This CDR3 is CASRDRGGNYGYTF. Written as DNA, the CDR3 is TGTGCCAGCAGGGACAGGGGGGGCAACTATGGCTACACCTTC. The chain carries TRBV6-5 and TRBJ1-2, with 10 bases matching TRBD1. The V gene end was trimmed by 6 bases and the J gene end by 2 bases; junction bases not matched to a gene: 3. Germline V lookup: CDR1 MNHEY, CDR2 SVGAGI. The CDR3 totals 14 residues.

This chain connects TRBV2 to TRBJ2-3; 9 bases fit TRBD2. The trim removed 6 bases at V and 7 bases at J, leaving 8 bases unmatched. CDR3 length: 14 amino acids. Per germline, CDR1 SNHLY and CDR2 FYNNEI. CDR3 sequence: CASSSWRGGNTQYF. The DNA of the CDR3 is TGTGCCAGCAGCTCCTGGCGGGGGGGTAATACGCAGTATTTT.

J is TRBJ1-2 and V is TRBV10-3; a possible D gene is TRBD1 (6 bases). V was pared by 3 bases and J by 8 bases, with 13 bases between. The CDR3 runs to 13 residues. Germline loops: CDR1 ENHRY, CDR2 SYGVKD. The CDR3 nucleotides read TGTGCCATCAGTGAAACGGGCAGGGGCGGCTACACCTTC. This sequence encodes CAISETGRGGYTF.

The rearrangement joins TRBV15 to TRBJ2-1; 9 nucleotides agree with TRBD1. V lost 11 bases, J lost 8 bases, and 19 bases stayed unmatched. CDR1 is LNHNV and CDR2 is YYDKDF in the germline V gene (reference sequence). This CDR3 region has 16 residues. This CDR3 reads CAADPSGTGLFDEQFF. Here the CDR3 DNA reads TGTGCCGCGGACCCGTCGGGGACAGGGTTATTCGATGAGCAGTTCTTC.

The chain has TRBV27 and TRBJ2-3, with TRBD2 matching 11 bases. V shed 1 base, J shed 0 bases, and the junction held 12 bases outside the gene matches. Germline V gene lookup returns CDR1 MNHEY and CDR2 SMNVEV (reference sequence). CDR3 length: 20 residues. In DNA form, the CDR3 reads TGTGCCAGCAGTTTATGGTCGAGGGCTAGCGGGGGGCGGAGCACAGATACGCAGTATTTT. Amino acids: CASSLWSRASGGRSTDTQYF.

V usage is TRBV7-4 and J usage is TRBJ2-7; D unresolved. This CDR3 is built from 15 residues. Germline loops: CDR1 SGHVT, CDR2 SQSDAQ. V was cut by 1 base and J by 5 bases, with 15 bases left in between. CDR3 loop: CASSLEKASPDEQYF. As DNA, the CDR3 is TGTGCCAGCAGCTTAGAAAAGGCCAGCCCCGACGAGCAGTACTTC.

The chain carries TRBV30 and TRBJ2-5, with 7 bases lining up with TRBD1. CDR3 size: 16 residues. Germline V CDR1 and CDR2: GTSNPN, SVGIG (reference sequence). The V gene end was trimmed by 2 bases and the J gene end by 2 bases; junction bases not matched to a gene: 11. The CDR3 DNA reads as TGTGCCTGGAGTTGGTTAGGGGGCGCGACTCAAGAGACCCAGTACTTC. Translation gives CAWSWLGGATQETQYF.

The chain joins TRBV2 to TRBJ1-5, with D unresolved. CDR1 and CDR2 from the germline V gene are SNHLY and FYNNEI. Trimming shortened V by 4 bases and J by 0 bases, and 10 bases separated the two germline ends. There are 15 residues in the CDR3. The chain's CDR3 is CASSAGTNSNQPQHF. The CDR3 bases are TGTGCCAGCAGTGCCGGAACAAATAGCAATCAGCCCCAGCATTTT.

The chain joins TRBV6-6 to TRBJ1-2; D gene unclear. The V end lost 0 bases, the J end lost 6 bases, and 11 bases lay between the germline ends. This CDR3 has 14 amino acids. Per germline, CDR1 MNHNY and CDR2 SVGAGI (reference sequence). The DNA of the CDR3 is TGTGCCAGCAGTTACTCAGTCGGTGGGGATGGCTACACCTTC. Its translation is CASSYSVGGDGYTF.

V is TRBV9 and J is TRBJ2-1; the match to TRBD2 covers 7 bases. Germline-derived CDR1 and CDR2 are SGDLS and YYNGEE. CDR3 length equals 15 residues. The junction had 8 bases not matched to a gene; V was cut back by 3 bases and J by 5 bases. The CDR3 protein is CASSDRGVTNNEQFF. The CDR3 DNA is TGTGCCAGCAGCGACCGGGGGGTTACGAACAATGAGCAGTTCTTC.

The V and J genes are TRBV11-2 and TRBJ1-1; no clear D. The germline CDR1 and CDR2 sequences are SGHAT and FQNNGV. CDR3 size: 13 residues. V gave up 3 bases and J gave up 3 bases, with 8 bases separating them. The CDR3 loop is CASSFREYTEAFF. DNA of the CDR3: TGTGCCAGCAGCTTCCGGGAGTACACTGAAGCTTTCTTT.

This clone appeared once. The rearrangement links TRBV7-7 to TRBJ2-5; D is undetermined. The CDR3 runs 12 residues. Trimming shortened V by 4 bases and J by 1 base, and 4 bases separated the two germline ends. Per germline, CDR1 SSHAT and CDR2 FNYEAQ (reference sequence). The CDR3 sequence: CASSSGQETQYF. CDR3 in DNA: TGTGCCAGCAGCTCGGGCCAAGAGACCCAGTACTTC.

This sequence joins TRBV4-1 and TRBJ1-2; D gene ambiguous. V was trimmed by 0 bases and J by 10 bases, leaving 15 bases between them. Germline assignment: CDR1 MGHRA and CDR2 YSYEKL. The CDR3 covers 14 residues. The CDR3 bases are TGCGCCAGCAGCCAAGATGGGGTTAACACGGTCTACACCTTC. It codes for CASSQDGVNTVYTF.

The chain has TRBV7-9 and TRBJ2-1; TRBD2 aligns across 12 bases. The length of the CDR3 is 15 residues. Per germline, CDR1 SEHNR and CDR2 FQNEAQ (reference sequence). V gave up 10 bases and J gave up 6 bases; unmatched junction bases: 10. Here the CDR3 DNA reads TGTGCCACCGACGCCGGGACTAGCGGGCTCAATGAGCAGTTCTTC. Translating gives CATDAGTSGLNEQFF.

V usage is TRBV15 and J usage is TRBJ2-7, with D hard to call. The CDR3 has 15 residues. Germline V gene lookup returns CDR1 LNHNV and CDR2 YYDKDF (reference sequence). V was trimmed by 1 base and J by 3 bases, leaving 13 bases between them. Here the CDR3 reads CATSRVGFTDYEQYF. CDR3 nucleotides: TGTGCCACCAGCAGAGTTGGGTTCACCGACTACGAGCAGTACTTC.

This chain uses TRBV6-5 with TRBJ2-7, with 8 bases that match TRBD1. The CDR3 has 14 amino acids. The germline gives CDR1 MNHEY, CDR2 SVGAGI. The ends lost 6 bases at V and 2 bases at J; junction bases unmatched: 6. The CDR3 loop reads CASSRTGWAYEQYF. The DNA for the CDR3 is TGTGCCAGCAGCCGGACAGGGTGGGCCTACGAGCAGTACTTC.